The 2 T cell receptor beta chains below all came from one sample that was sequenced in a study of shared clonotypes between healthy human individuals. Method: immunoSEQ multiplex PCR; TCRdb's copy keeps in-frame clones and lacks some. Of 850,000 to 1,100,000 clones listed, roughly 77% are singletons. Sequenced input: memory CD4+ T cells from PBMCs. Subset in this sample: CD45RA-negative fraction. All receptors derive from a man aged 18 to 30 in good health. Some clones in this sample may be carry-over from other donors' samples.

V is TRBV2 and J is TRBJ1-4; possibly TRBD1 for D (6 bases). The CDR3 sequence is 15 residues long. V lost 7 bases and J lost 5, with 17 bases in between. Germline V gene data show CDR1 as SNHLY and CDR2 as FYNNEI. This chain's CDR3 is CASTREGQINEKLFF. DNA of the CDR3: TGTGCCAGCACCCGAGAAGGACAGATCAATGAAAAACTGTTTTTT.

J is TRBJ1-4 and V is TRBV5-1; 7 positions match TRBD1. Germline assignment: CDR1 SGHRS and CDR2 YFSETQ. With 2 bases clipped from V and 7 bases from J, the junction kept 2 bases outside the gene matches. This CDR3 is 13 amino acids long. CDR3 amino acids: CASSLQGSEKLFF. The CDR3 nucleotides are TGCGCCAGCAGCTTACAGGGGAGTGAAAAACTGTTTTTT.